Presented here are 26 T cell receptor beta chains from one specimen sequenced in a study of technical replicates of blood from a few donors. Clones were read by immunoSEQ multiplex PCR, and TCRdb kept only the in-frame ones, dropping some. The sample includes 91,000 or so clones, roughly 96% seen only once; the top ten take around 0.26%. The sequencing input was T cells isolated from PBMCs. These receptors all stem from a human donor in good health.

CDR3 sequence: CSVGPTSGALTDTQYF. The CDR3, as DNA: TGCAGCGTTGGTCCGACTAGCGGGGCCCTCACAGATACGCAGTATTTT. The chain employs TRBV29-1 and TRBJ2-3, with TRBD2 matching over 11 bases. The CDR3 has 16 residues. Germline V gene data show CDR1 as SQVTM and CDR2 as ANQGSEA. The V and J ends lost 4 bases and 2 bases, in that order; junction bases with no gene match: 8.

V and J are TRBV7-9 and TRBJ2-5, with TRBD1 matching over 8 bases. From germline, CDR1 is SEHNR and CDR2 FQNEAQ (reference sequence). The V and J ends lost 1 base and 4 bases, in that order; junction bases with no gene match: 8. The length of the CDR3 is 16 residues. CDR3 residues: CASSLVFGRGLETQYF. The CDR3, as DNA: TGTGCCAGCAGCTTAGTTTTCGGCAGGGGGCTAGAGACCCAGTACTTC. Drawing the rest from reference TRBV7-9 and TRBJ2-5, the complete variable domain is DTGVSQNPRHKITKRGQNVTFRCDPISEHNRLYWYRQTLGQGPEFLTYFQNEAQLEKSRLLSDRFSAERPKGSFSTLEIQRTEQGDSAMYLCASSLVFGRGLETQYFGPGTRLLVL.

The V and J genes are TRBV6-5 and TRBJ1-3, with TRBD1 matching 7 bases. The CDR3 loop spans 14 amino acids. J was trimmed by 3 bases and V by 2 bases; bases with no gene match: 1. The germline gives CDR1 MNHEY, CDR2 SVGAGI. The CDR3 here is CASSYRGLGNTIYF. CDR3 sequence (DNA): TGTGCCAGCAGTTACAGGGGGCTTGGAAACACCATATATTTT.

The V and J genes are TRBV27 and TRBJ1-1; unclear D gene. Germline loops: CDR1 MNHEY, CDR2 SMNVEV (reference sequence). Trimming removed 4 bases from V and 2 bases from J, with 17 bases in between. The CDR3 is 16 residues long. This chain's CDR3 is CASSSSPHESNTEAFF. CDR3 in DNA: TGTGCCAGCAGTTCATCCCCTCATGAGTCTAACACTGAAGCTTTCTTT.

This rearrangement joins TRBV2 to TRBJ1-2, with 7 bases fitting TRBD1. After removal of 3 bases from V and 6 bases from J, the junction contained 4 bases not matched to a gene. This CDR3 has 13 residues. Germline values: CDR1 SNHLY, CDR2 FYNNEI. Here the CDR3 DNA reads TGTGCCAGCAGTGATTACAGGGGAGATGGCTACACCTTC. It codes for CASSDYRGDGYTF.

CDR3 sequence: CASSLDTSPQETQYF. The CDR3 nucleotides read TGTGCCAGCAGTTTAGACACCTCTCCCCAAGAGACCCAGTACTTC. The gene calls are TRBV28 and TRBJ2-5; D remains unclear. V was pared by 2 bases and J by 1 base, with 11 bases between. Germline V gene data show CDR1 as MDHEN and CDR2 as SYDVKM. The CDR3 sequence is 15 residues long.

This clone was seen just once. This chain uses TRBV6-5 with TRBJ1-1; D is possibly TRBD1 (6 bases). The CDR3 loop spans 15 amino acids. Germline V lookup: CDR1 MNHEY, CDR2 SVGAGI. The ends were cut back, 6 bases at V and 6 bases at J, with 20 bases in the middle. CDR3 sequence: CASSPYRQGFAEAFF. CDR3 nucleotides: TGTGCCAGCAGCCCGTATAGGCAGGGGTTCGCTGAAGCTTTCTTT.

The genes are TRBV14 and TRBJ2-7; TRBD2 matches at 9 bases. CDR1 and CDR2 from the germline V gene are SGHDN and FVKESK. The CDR3 covers 18 residues. V shed 1 base and J 2 bases; nucleotides not matched to a gene: 12. The CDR3 nucleotides read TGTGCCAGCAGCCAAGTTTCGATAAGCGGGAGGTTTCCCTACGAGCAGTACTTC. Translation: CASSQVSISGRFPYEQYF.

The V call is TRBV19, the J call TRBJ1-5; D remains unclear. The germline gives CDR1 LNHDA, CDR2 SQIVND (reference sequence). The V end was cut by 3 bases, the J end by 2 bases, with 5 bases between. The CDR3 spans 13 residues. Here the CDR3 DNA reads TGTGCCAGTAGTATTCGTCGCAATCAGCCCCAGCATTTT. Amino acid sequence: CASSIRRNQPQHF.

The chain links TRBV2 to TRBJ1-1, with D perhaps TRBD1 (5 bases). Per germline, CDR1 SNHLY and CDR2 FYNNEI. The V and J ends lost 5 bases and 1 base respectively, with 8 bases between them. This CDR3 is built from 13 residues. The CDR3: CASSRTGNTEAFF. In DNA form, the CDR3 reads TGTGCCAGCAGTAGAACAGGGAACACTGAAGCTTTCTTT.

The chain recombines TRBV4-1 with TRBJ1-4; the D gene is possibly TRBD1 (5 bases). The CDR3 extends over 15 amino acids. The germline V gene encodes CDR1 MGHRA and CDR2 YSYEKL. Trimming left V 3 bases short and J 4 bases short, with 12 bases between. The chain's CDR3 is CASSQEGLSNEKLFF. The CDR3 DNA reads TGCGCCAGCAGCCAGGAGGGACTGAGTAATGAAAAACTGTTTTTT.

The chain combines TRBV18 with TRBJ1-1, with 7 bases lining up with TRBD1. This CDR3 has 15 residues. With V trimmed by 1 base and J by 1 base, 3 bases remained unmatched. Germline loops: CDR1 KGHSH, CDR2 LQKENI. The CDR3 DNA reads as TGTGCCAGCTCACCACAAGGGACAGCGAACACTGAAGCTTTCTTT. This codes for CASSPQGTANTEAFF.

The rearrangement links TRBV18 to TRBJ1-2; D is unclear. The CDR3 covers 16 residues. Germline-derived CDR1 and CDR2 are KGHSH and LQKENI. The ends were cut back, 3 bases at V and 0 bases at J, with 14 bases in the middle. This chain's CDR3 is CASSPVPRRANYGYTF. Here the CDR3 DNA reads TGTGCCAGCTCACCGGTACCAAGGAGAGCTAACTATGGCTACACCTTC.

The chain combines TRBV5-6 with TRBJ2-5; D call uncertain. Germline lookup yields CDR1 SGHDT and CDR2 YYEEEE. This CDR3 comprises 15 residues. V gave up 1 base and J gave up 4 bases, with 14 bases separating them. CDR3 sequence reads: CASSLLYGLTETQYF. In DNA, the CDR3 is TGTGCCAGCAGCTTGCTTTATGGGCTGACAGAGACCCAGTACTTC.

This clone was counted a few times. The chain employs TRBV7-9 and TRBJ2-1; 9 bases agree with TRBD2. CDR1 and CDR2 from the germline V gene are SEHNR and FQNEAQ (reference sequence). The CDR3 is 15 amino acids. The V and J ends lost 3 bases and 0 bases, in that order; junction bases with no gene match: 0. The CDR3 nucleotides read TGTGCCAGCAGCTTTAGCGGGAGCTCCTACAATGAGCAGTTCTTC. It specifies CASSFSGSSYNEQFF.

The chain has TRBV4-2 and TRBJ1-2, with a possible D match to TRBD1 (5 bases). Germline CDR1 is LGHNA and CDR2 is YNFKEQ. V was trimmed by 6 bases and J by 2 bases, leaving 16 bases between them. The CDR3 loop spans 15 amino acids. The CDR3 is CASSEGVGTNYGYTF. CDR3 nucleotide sequence: TGTGCCAGCAGTGAAGGGGTTGGAACGAACTATGGCTACACCTTC.

The chain uses TRBV2 and TRBJ2-5, with 11 bases that match TRBD2. The CDR3 totals 18 residues. V gave up 2 bases and J gave up 5 bases; unmatched junction bases: 13. CDR1 and CDR2 from the germline V gene are SNHLY and FYNNEI. The chain's CDR3 is CASSETASGGLLLETQYF. CDR3 coding DNA: TGTGCCAGCAGTGAAACGGCTAGCGGGGGGTTGCTATTGGAGACCCAGTACTTC.

A single count supports this clone. The J gene is TRBJ1-2, the V gene TRBV19; 10 bases agree with TRBD1. Germline V lookup: CDR1 LNHDA, CDR2 SQIVND (reference sequence). V lost 7 bases, J lost 4 bases, and 6 bases stayed unmatched. The CDR3 length is 14 residues. The CDR3, as DNA: TGTGCCAGTAAGGGACAGGGGCACCTCTATGGCTACACCTTC. Protein: CASKGQGHLYGYTF.

The genes are TRBV28 and TRBJ2-3; D is unresolved. Trimming took 1 base from V and 5 from J, leaving 4 bases between them. CDR3 length: 12 residues. Germline assignment: CDR1 MDHEN and CDR2 SYDVKM. The DNA for the CDR3 is TGTGCCAGCAGTTTATCGGTAGATACGCAGTATTTT. Its translation: CASSLSVDTQYF.

The chain carries TRBV9 and TRBJ2-1; TRBD2 agrees at 7 bases. The CDR3 loop spans 16 amino acids. V gave up 0 bases and J gave up 4 bases; unmatched junction bases: 7. Germline CDR1 SGDLS, CDR2 YYNGEE. The CDR3: CASSVVVTSLYNEQFF. The CDR3 nucleotides read TGTGCCAGCAGCGTAGTGGTGACTAGCCTATACAATGAGCAGTTCTTC. The full variable domain, completed using reference TRBV9 and TRBJ2-1, is DSGVTQTPKHLITATGQRVTLRCSPRSGDLSVYWYQQSLDQGLQFLIQYYNGEERAKGNILERFSAQQFPDLHSELNLSSLELGDSALYFCASSVVVTSLYNEQFFGPGTRLTVL.

The chain recombines TRBV6-1 with TRBJ2-3; a possible D gene is TRBD2 (6 bases). Germline lookup yields CDR1 MNHNS and CDR2 SASEGT. Trimming cost V 7 bases and J 4 bases, with 12 bases left between them. The CDR3 contains 13 residues. CDR3 nucleotides: TGTGCCAGCATCGGGAGTAGGTCAGATACGCAGTATTTT. Translating it yields CASIGSRSDTQYF.

V is TRBV6-5 and J is TRBJ1-4, with D uncertain. CDR1 is MNHEY, CDR2 SVGAGI, per germline. CDR3 length: 15 amino acids. V was trimmed by 2 bases and J by 0 bases, leaving 7 bases between them. CDR3 sequence (DNA): TGTGCCAGCAGTTACGCCGGGGCAACTAATGAAAAACTGTTTTTT. Its translation is CASSYAGATNEKLFF.

This sequence joins TRBV19 and TRBJ2-1, with 13 bases aligning to TRBD2. Germline loops: CDR1 LNHDA, CDR2 SQIVND (reference sequence). This CDR3 is 12 amino acids long. The V gene end was trimmed by 8 bases and the J gene end by 9 bases; junction bases not matched to a gene: 1. The CDR3 spells CASGTSGIEQFF. DNA of the CDR3: TGTGCCAGTGGGACTAGCGGGATTGAGCAGTTCTTC.

J is TRBJ1-2 and V is TRBV5-8; D not resolved. V lost 3 bases to trimming and J lost 2 bases, with 8 bases between them. Germline V gene data show CDR1 as SGHTS and CDR2 as YDEGEE. The CDR3 length is 13 residues. In DNA form, the CDR3 reads TGTGCCAGCAGCTCCTACCCCAACTATGGCTACACCTTC. Translating gives CASSSYPNYGYTF.

J is TRBJ1-1 and V is TRBV5-6; 8 bases align to TRBD1. Germline CDR1 SGHDT, CDR2 YYEEEE. V gave up 3 bases and J gave up 5 bases; unmatched junction bases: 18. The CDR3 totals 18 residues. CDR3 nucleotide sequence: TGTGCCAGCAGCTCCGGCATGTGGACAGGGAGGGGAGAAACTGAAGCTTTCTTT. Encoded protein: CASSSGMWTGRGETEAFF.

The rearrangement uses TRBV19 and TRBJ2-5, with 13 bases fitting TRBD2. CDR1 and CDR2 from the germline V gene are LNHDA and SQIVND (reference sequence). J lost 5 bases, V lost 7 bases, and 10 bases had no gene match. The CDR3 contains 16 residues. CDR3: CASKRTSGRFSETQYF. The CDR3 DNA follows: TGTGCCAGTAAGAGGACTAGCGGGAGATTTTCGGAGACCCAGTACTTC.